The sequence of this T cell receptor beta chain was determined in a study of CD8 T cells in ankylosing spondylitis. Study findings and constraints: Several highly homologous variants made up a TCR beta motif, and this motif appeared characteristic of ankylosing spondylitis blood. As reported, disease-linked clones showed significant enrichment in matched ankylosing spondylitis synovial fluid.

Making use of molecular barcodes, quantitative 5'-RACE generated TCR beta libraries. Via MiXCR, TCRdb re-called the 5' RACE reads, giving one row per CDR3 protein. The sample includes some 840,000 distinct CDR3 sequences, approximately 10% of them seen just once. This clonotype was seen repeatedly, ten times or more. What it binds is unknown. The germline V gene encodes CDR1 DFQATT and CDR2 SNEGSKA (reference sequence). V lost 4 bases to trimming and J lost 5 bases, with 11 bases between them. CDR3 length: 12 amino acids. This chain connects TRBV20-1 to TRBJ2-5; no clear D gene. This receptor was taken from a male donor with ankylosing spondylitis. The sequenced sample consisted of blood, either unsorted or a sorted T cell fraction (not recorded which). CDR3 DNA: TGCAGTGCTACGGATTTTTGGGAGACCCAGTACTTC. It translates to CSATDFWETQYF.